The table lists the clone carrying this TCR beta chain with many counts. TCRdb re-analysed the 5' RACE reads in MiXCR, keeping a single row per CDR3 protein. The sample carries 20,000 to 30,000 distinct CDR3 sequences, roughly 4.5% recorded once. These data originate in a study of T cells after yellow fever vaccination. Germline loops: CDR1 SGHTA, CDR2 FQGNSA. V was cut by 0 bases and J by 2 bases, with 8 bases left in between. The length of the CDR3 is 14 residues. This clonotype was sampled from a man in his late teens or twenties who received the YFV17D yellow fever vaccine. The sample consisted of PBMCs, either bulk or a sorted T-cell subset (CD4+, CD8+, memory, or dextramer-sorted; not recorded which), taken on the day of the yellow fever booster vaccination. This sequence joins TRBV7-2 and TRBJ2-7, with a tentative D call TRBD1 (6 bases). The CDR3 loop is CASSLAAGAYEQYV. In DNA, the CDR3 is TGTGCCAGCAGCTTAGCGGCAGGGGCCTACGAGCAGTACGTC.